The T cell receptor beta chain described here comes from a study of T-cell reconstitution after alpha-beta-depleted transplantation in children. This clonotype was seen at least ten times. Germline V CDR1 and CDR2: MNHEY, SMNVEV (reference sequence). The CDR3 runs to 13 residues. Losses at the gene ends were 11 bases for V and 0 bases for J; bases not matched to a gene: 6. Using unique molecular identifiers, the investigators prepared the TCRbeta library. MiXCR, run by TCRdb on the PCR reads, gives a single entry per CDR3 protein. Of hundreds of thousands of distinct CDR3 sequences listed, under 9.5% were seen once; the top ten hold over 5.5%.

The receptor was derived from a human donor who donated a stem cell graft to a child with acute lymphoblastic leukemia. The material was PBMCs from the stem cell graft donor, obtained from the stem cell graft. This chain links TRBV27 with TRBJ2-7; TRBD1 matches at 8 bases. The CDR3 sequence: CASHRGSSYEQYF. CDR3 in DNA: TGTGCCTCGCACAGGGGGAGCTCCTACGAGCAGTACTTC.